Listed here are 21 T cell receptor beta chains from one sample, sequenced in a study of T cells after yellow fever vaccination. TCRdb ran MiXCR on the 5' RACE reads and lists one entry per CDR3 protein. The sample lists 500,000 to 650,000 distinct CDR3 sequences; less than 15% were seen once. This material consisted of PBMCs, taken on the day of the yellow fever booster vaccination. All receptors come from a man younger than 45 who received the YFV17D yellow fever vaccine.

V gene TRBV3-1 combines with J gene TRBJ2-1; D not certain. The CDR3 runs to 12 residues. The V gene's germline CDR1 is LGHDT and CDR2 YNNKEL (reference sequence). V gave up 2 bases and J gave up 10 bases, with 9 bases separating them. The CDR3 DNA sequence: TGTGCCAGCAGCCAACTTTCCGGAGAGCAGTTCTTC. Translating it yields CASSQLSGEQFF.

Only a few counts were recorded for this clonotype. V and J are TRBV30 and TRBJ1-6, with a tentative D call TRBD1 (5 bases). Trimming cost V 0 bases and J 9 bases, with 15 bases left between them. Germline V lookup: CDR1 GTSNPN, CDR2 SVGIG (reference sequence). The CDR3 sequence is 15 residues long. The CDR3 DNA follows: TGTGCCTGGAGTGTTTCAGGGCCCGGGGGTTCACCCCTCCACTTT. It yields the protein CAWSVSGPGGSPLHF. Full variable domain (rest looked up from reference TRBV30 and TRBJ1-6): SQTIHQWPATLVQPVGSPLSLECTVEGTSNPNLYWYRQAAGRGLQLLFYSVGIGQISSEVPQNLSASRPQDRQFILSSKKLLLSDSGFYLCAWSVSGPGGSPLHFGNGTRLTVT.

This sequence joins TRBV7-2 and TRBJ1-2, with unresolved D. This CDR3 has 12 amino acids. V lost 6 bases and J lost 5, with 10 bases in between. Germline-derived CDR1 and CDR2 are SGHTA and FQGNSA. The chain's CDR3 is CASRESGYGYTF. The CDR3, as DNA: TGTGCCAGCAGGGAAAGCGGGTATGGCTACACCTTC.

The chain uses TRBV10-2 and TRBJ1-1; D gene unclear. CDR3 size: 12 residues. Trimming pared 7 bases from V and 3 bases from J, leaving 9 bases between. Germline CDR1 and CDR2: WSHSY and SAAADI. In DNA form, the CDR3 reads TGCGCCAGCAAGGCCAGATACACTGAAGCTTTCTTT. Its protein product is CASKARYTEAFF.

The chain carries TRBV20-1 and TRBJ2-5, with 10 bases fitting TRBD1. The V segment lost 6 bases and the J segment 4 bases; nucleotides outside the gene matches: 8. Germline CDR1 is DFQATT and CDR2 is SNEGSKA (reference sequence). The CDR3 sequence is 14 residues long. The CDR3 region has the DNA TGCAGTGCCCCGGACAGGGGGTTCACAGAGACCCAGTACTTC. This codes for CSAPDRGFTETQYF.

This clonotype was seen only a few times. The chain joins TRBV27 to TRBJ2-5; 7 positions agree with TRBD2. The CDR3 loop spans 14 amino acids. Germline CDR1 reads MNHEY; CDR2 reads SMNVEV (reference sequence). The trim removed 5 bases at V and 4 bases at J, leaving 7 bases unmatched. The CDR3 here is CASSRAGVLETQYF. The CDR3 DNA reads TGTGCCAGCAGTCGGGCGGGAGTTTTAGAGACCCAGTACTTC.

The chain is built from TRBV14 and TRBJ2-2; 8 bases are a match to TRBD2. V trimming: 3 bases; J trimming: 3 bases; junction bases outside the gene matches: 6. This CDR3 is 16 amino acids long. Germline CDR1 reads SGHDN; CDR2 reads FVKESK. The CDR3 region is CASSQQRLAYTGELFF. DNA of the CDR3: TGTGCCAGCAGCCAGCAGAGACTAGCGTACACCGGGGAGCTGTTTTTT.

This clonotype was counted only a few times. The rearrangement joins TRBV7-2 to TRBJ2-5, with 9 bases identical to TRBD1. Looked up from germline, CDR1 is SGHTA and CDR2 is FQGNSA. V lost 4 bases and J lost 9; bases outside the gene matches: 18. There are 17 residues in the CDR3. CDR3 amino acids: CASSSGIPGTGTLAQYF. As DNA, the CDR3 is TGTGCCAGCAGCTCGGGAATCCCCGGGACAGGGACGTTGGCCCAGTACTTC.

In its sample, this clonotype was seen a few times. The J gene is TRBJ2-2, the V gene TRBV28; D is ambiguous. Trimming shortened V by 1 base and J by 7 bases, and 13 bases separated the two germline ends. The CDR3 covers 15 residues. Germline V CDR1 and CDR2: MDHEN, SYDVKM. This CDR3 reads CASSLSADSFGELFF. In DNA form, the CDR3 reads TGTGCCAGCAGTTTATCGGCCGACTCCTTCGGGGAGCTGTTTTTT.

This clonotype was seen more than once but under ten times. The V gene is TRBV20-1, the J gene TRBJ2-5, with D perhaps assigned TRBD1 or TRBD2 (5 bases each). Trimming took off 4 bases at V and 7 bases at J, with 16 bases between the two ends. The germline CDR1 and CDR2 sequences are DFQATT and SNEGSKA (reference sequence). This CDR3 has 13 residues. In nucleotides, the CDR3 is TGCAGTGCTAATTTCAGGGACCGGGGGACCCAGTACTTC. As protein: CSANFRDRGTQYF.

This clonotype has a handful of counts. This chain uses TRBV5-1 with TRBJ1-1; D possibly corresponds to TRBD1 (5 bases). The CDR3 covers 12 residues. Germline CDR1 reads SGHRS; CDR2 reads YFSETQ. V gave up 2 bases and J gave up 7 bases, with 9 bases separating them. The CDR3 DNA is TGCGCCAGCAGCTTTGAGGGGAATGAAGCTTTCTTT. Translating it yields CASSFEGNEAFF. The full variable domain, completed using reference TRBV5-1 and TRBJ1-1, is KAGVTQTPRYLIKTRGQQVTLSCSPISGHRSVSWYQQTPGQGLQFLFEYFSETQRNKGNFPGRFSGRQFSNSRSEMNVSTLELGDSALYLCASSFEGNEAFFGQGTRLTVV.

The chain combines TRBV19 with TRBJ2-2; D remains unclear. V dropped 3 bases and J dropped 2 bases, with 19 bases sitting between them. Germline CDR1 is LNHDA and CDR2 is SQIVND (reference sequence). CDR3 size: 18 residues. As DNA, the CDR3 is TGTGCCAGTAGTATTTGGAAAGGAGCGCACGAAAACACCGGGGAGCTGTTTTTT. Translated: CASSIWKGAHENTGELFF.

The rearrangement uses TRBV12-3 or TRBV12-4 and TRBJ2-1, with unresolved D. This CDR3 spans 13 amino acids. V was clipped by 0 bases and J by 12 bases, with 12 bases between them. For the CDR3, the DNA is TGTGCCAGCAGTTTAGCTCAGCTTCGGATGCAGTTCTTC. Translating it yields CASSLAQLRMQFF.

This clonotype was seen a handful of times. CDR3 loop: CASSLARFYEQFF. The CDR3 DNA sequence: TGTGCCAGCAGCTTAGCGAGGTTTTATGAGCAGTTCTTC. The chain combines TRBV7-2 with TRBJ2-1; no firm D call. There are 13 residues in the CDR3. Trimming removed 0 bases at V and 8 bases at J, with 8 bases between. Germline V gene lookup returns CDR1 SGHTA and CDR2 FQGNSA.

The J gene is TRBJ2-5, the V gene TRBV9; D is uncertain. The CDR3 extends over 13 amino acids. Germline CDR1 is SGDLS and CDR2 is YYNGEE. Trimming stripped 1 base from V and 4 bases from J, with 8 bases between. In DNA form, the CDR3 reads TGTGCCAGCAGCGTATCAGGAGTAGAGACCCAGTACTTC. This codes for CASSVSGVETQYF. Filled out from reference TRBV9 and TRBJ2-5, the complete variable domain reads DSGVTQTPKHLITATGQRVTLRCSPRSGDLSVYWYQQSLDQGLQFLIQYYNGEERAKGNILERFSAQQFPDLHSELNLSSLELGDSALYFCASSVSGVETQYFGPGTRLLVL.

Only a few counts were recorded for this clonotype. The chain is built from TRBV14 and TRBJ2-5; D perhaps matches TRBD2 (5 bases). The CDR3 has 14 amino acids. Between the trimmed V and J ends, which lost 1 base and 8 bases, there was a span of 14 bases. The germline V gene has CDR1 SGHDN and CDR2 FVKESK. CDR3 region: CASSQGHIGRTQYF. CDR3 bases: TGTGCCAGCAGCCAAGGGCACATAGGGAGAACCCAGTACTTC.

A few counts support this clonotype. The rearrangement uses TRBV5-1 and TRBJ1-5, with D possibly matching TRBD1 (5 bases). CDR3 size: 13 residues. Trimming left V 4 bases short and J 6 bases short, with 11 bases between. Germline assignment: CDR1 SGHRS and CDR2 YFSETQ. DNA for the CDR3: TGCGCCAGCAGCATGACGGGACTTCAGCCCCAGCATTTT. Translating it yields CASSMTGLQPQHF.

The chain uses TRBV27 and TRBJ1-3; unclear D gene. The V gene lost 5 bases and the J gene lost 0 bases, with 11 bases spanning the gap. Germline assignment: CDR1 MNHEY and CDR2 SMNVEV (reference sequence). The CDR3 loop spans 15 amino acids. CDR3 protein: CASSPTFGSGNTIYF. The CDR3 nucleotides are TGTGCCAGCAGTCCGACCTTCGGCTCTGGAAACACCATATATTTT.

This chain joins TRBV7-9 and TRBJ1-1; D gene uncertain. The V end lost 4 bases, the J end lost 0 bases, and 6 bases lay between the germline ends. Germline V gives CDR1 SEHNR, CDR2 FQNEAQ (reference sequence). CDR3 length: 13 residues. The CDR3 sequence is CASSSQVNTEAFF. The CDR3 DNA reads TGTGCCAGCAGCTCCCAGGTGAACACTGAAGCTTTCTTT.

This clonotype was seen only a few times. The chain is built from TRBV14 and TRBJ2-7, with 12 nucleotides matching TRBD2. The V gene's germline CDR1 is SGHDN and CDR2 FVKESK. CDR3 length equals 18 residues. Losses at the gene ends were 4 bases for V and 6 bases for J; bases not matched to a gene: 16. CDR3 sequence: CASSLPIQTSGSRTEQYF. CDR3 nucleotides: TGTGCCAGCAGCCTTCCAATACAGACTAGCGGGAGTAGGACCGAGCAGTACTTC.

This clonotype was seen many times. The CDR3 sequence: CASKPKETSGRPVSYEQYF. In nucleotides, the CDR3 is TGTGCCAGCAAACCCAAGGAGACTAGCGGGAGGCCGGTCTCCTACGAGCAGTACTTC. V usage is TRBV27 and J usage is TRBJ2-7; 13 positions agree with TRBD2. The trim removed 7 bases at V and 0 bases at J, leaving 15 bases unmatched. This CDR3 comprises 19 residues. The V gene's germline CDR1 is MNHEY and CDR2 SMNVEV (reference sequence).